A single TCR beta chain is shown here with its context. Its antigen is unidentified. This sample was included in a study of cytomegalovirus exposure and HLA in healthy donors. Notes on the study in general: The study flagged about 160 TCR beta chains as cytomegalovirus-associated. For cytomegalovirus status, the classifier reportedly gave diagnoses with high specificity and sensitivity.

V dropped 4 bases and J dropped 5; count of bases not matched to a gene: 3. This CDR3 region has 14 residues. Germline CDR1 and CDR2: SGHNT and YYREEE (reference sequence). Primers for the PCR totalled 60 Vbeta and 13 Jbeta. Sequenced by immunoSEQ multiplex PCR; TCRdb stores in-frame clones only, minus some. The profile shows hundreds of thousands of clones, about 75% of them singletons. The genes are TRBV5-4 and TRBJ1-4; TRBD1 matches 9 bases. Source material: PBMCs. The sequence came from a female donor in good health and CMV-seronegative. CDR3 in amino acids: CASSPGQGNEKLFF. CDR3 DNA sequence: TGTGCCAGCAGCCCGGGACAGGGCAATGAAAAACTGTTTTTT. The full variable domain, with the rest looked up from reference TRBV5-4 and TRBJ1-4, is ETGVTQSPTHLIKTRGQQVTLRCSSQSGHNTVSWYQQALGQGPQFIFQYYREEENGRGNFPPRFSGLQFPNYSSELNVNALELDDSALYLCASSPGQGNEKLFFGSGTQLSVL.